The 21 T cell receptor beta chains listed next were all sequenced from one sample in a study of OX40 agonist ivuxolimab in advanced cancers. Using immunoSEQ multiplex PCR, the repertoire was profiled, and TCRdb retains in-frame clones only, with some absent. Of 30,000 to 35,000 clones in the sample, 65% to 80% were seen once. Sequenced here: CD4+ or CD8+ T cells sorted from blood, sampled in a trial of the OX40 agonist ivuxolimab. Receptors originate from an adult with an advanced solid tumor such as melanoma, head and neck, liver or kidney cancer.

This clone was seen only once. The chain combines TRBV11-2 with TRBJ1-5; D not certain. Trimming removed 5 bases at V and 0 bases at J, with 5 bases between. CDR3 length: 13 residues. Looked up from germline, CDR1 is SGHAT and CDR2 is FQNNGV. The CDR3 sequence: CASSQNSNQPQHF. As DNA, the CDR3 is TGTGCCAGCAGCCAGAATAGCAATCAGCCCCAGCATTTT. The full variable domain, in which reference TRBV11-2 and TRBJ1-5 provide the parts outside the CDR3, is EAGVAQSPRYKIIEKRQSVAFWCNPISGHATLYWYQQILGQGPKLLIQFQNNGVVDDSQLPKDRFSAERLKGVDSTLKIQPAKLEDSAVYLCASSQNSNQPQHFGDGTRLSIL.

V gene TRBV2 combines with J gene TRBJ1-5; unclear D gene. The germline CDR1 and CDR2 sequences are SNHLY and FYNNEI. V was pared by 2 bases and J by 4 bases, with 9 bases between. The CDR3 length is 14 residues. The CDR3 loop is CASSEMGRNQPQHF. CDR3 nucleotides: TGTGCCAGCAGTGAAATGGGTAGGAATCAGCCCCAGCATTTT.

This chain links TRBV5-1 with TRBJ2-7; D could derive from TRBD1 or TRBD2 (5 bases each). This CDR3 has 15 residues. CDR1 is SGHRS, CDR2 YFSETQ, per germline. The germline V and J ends were trimmed by 4 bases and 4 bases, with 18 bases remaining between them. The CDR3 reads CASSLFEGPAYEQYF. CDR3 coding DNA: TGCGCCAGCAGCCTATTTGAGGGGCCAGCGTACGAGCAGTACTTC.

This rearrangement joins TRBV5-1 to TRBJ2-3; TRBD2 is a possible D gene (6 bases). V gave up 0 bases and J gave up 0 bases, with 11 bases separating them. This CDR3 spans 16 amino acids. Germline V CDR1 and CDR2: SGHRS, YFSETQ. CDR3 nucleotides: TGCGCCAGCAGCTTGGGCCGTGGGACTAGCACAGATACGCAGTATTTT. It translates to CASSLGRGTSTDTQYF.

The gene calls are TRBV4-1 and TRBJ2-2; TRBD1 might be the D (6 bases). The length of the CDR3 is 13 residues. The germline gives CDR1 MGHRA, CDR2 YSYEKL. Trimming shortened V by 11 bases and J by 3 bases, and 13 bases separated the two germline ends. In DNA form, the CDR3 reads TGCGCCGCATACAGGGAAGACACCGGGGAGCTGTTTTTT. It encodes CAAYREDTGELFF.

This rearrangement joins TRBV4-2 to TRBJ1-4; a weak D match, TRBD1 (6 bases). CDR1 is LGHNA, CDR2 YNFKEQ, per germline. The CDR3 totals 16 residues. Trimming took off 1 base at V and 7 bases at J, with 16 bases between the two ends. Written as DNA, the CDR3 is TGTGCCAGCAGCCAAGCTTCCGGGACATTCCCTGAAAAACTGTTTTTT. This sequence encodes CASSQASGTFPEKLFF.

V usage is TRBV25-1 and J usage is TRBJ1-6; D possibly corresponds to TRBD1 (5 bases). This CDR3 contains 16 residues. V was clipped by 3 bases and J by 2 bases, with 11 bases between them. Per germline, CDR1 MGHDK and CDR2 SYGVNS. The CDR3 sequence is CASSEEWGTYNSPLHF. CDR3 DNA sequence: TGTGCCAGCAGTGAGGAATGGGGGACCTATAATTCACCCCTCCACTTT. The whole variable domain, remainder taken from reference TRBV25-1 and TRBJ1-6, is EADIYQTPRYLVIGTGKKITLECSQTMGHDKMYWYQQDPGMELHLIHYSYGVNSTEKGDLSSESTVSRIRTEHFPLTLESARPSHTSQYLCASSEEWGTYNSPLHFGNGTRLTVT.

The V and J genes are TRBV13 and TRBJ1-2, with a tentative D call TRBD1 (6 bases). The CDR3 covers 13 residues. Germline assignment: CDR1 PRHDT and CDR2 FYEKMQ (reference sequence). V lost 5 bases, J lost 5 bases, and 12 bases lay in between. The CDR3 loop reads CASSPRQGYGYTF. The CDR3 bases are TGTGCCAGCAGCCCCAGGCAGGGGTATGGCTACACCTTC.

The chain couples TRBV29-1 to TRBJ2-2; TRBD2 is a possible D gene (5 bases). In germline, CDR1 is SQVTM, CDR2 ANQGSEA. The CDR3 has 14 residues. V was pared by 3 bases and J by 1 base, with 9 bases between. Written as DNA, the CDR3 is TGCAGCGTTGACGGCGGGTTGAACACCGGGGAGCTGTTTTTT. Protein product: CSVDGGLNTGELFF.

The chain employs TRBV27 and TRBJ2-1; tentatively, D is TRBD1 or TRBD2 (5 bases each). Between the trimmed V and J ends, which lost 6 bases and 3 bases, there was a span of 21 bases. The germline V gene has CDR1 MNHEY and CDR2 SMNVEV (reference sequence). The CDR3 runs to 17 residues. The CDR3 reads CASRTTQTGTFYNEQFF. CDR3 sequence (DNA): TGTGCCAGCAGAACTACTCAAACCGGGACCTTCTACAATGAGCAGTTCTTC.

The V gene is TRBV2, the J gene TRBJ2-3; a weak D match, TRBD2 (6 bases). Trimming removed 3 bases from V and 1 base from J, with 14 bases in between. The CDR3 totals 16 residues. Germline-derived CDR1 and CDR2 are SNHLY and FYNNEI. The CDR3: CASSESGRGGTDTQYF. In DNA form, the CDR3 reads TGTGCCAGCAGTGAGAGCGGCCGCGGGGGCACAGATACGCAGTATTTT.

The chain employs TRBV11-2 and TRBJ2-3; 7 positions match TRBD1. The trim removed 3 bases at V and 0 bases at J, leaving 3 bases unmatched. Germline V gene data show CDR1 as SGHAT and CDR2 as FQNNGV. The CDR3 runs to 15 residues. The CDR3 nucleotides are TGTGCCAGCAGCTTTCCGGGACAGAGCACAGATACGCAGTATTTT. It yields the protein CASSFPGQSTDTQYF.

The J gene is TRBJ1-2, the V gene TRBV6-1, with 7 nucleotides matching TRBD1. CDR1 and CDR2 from the germline V gene are MNHNS and SASEGT. V dropped 6 bases and J dropped 6; count of bases not matched to a gene: 10. CDR3 length: 14 amino acids. The CDR3 coding sequence is TGTGCCAGCAGGACACTACAGGGGATAGATGGCTACACCTTC. Its protein product is CASRTLQGIDGYTF.

The chain joins TRBV28 to TRBJ2-7; TRBD1 matches 7 bases. V dropped 11 bases and J dropped 2; count of bases not matched to a gene: 15. CDR3 length: 15 residues. CDR1 is MDHEN, CDR2 SYDVKM, per germline. The CDR3 loop is CAGWGTDPPTYEQYF. The CDR3 coding sequence is TGTGCCGGCTGGGGGACAGATCCACCCACCTACGAGCAGTACTTC.

This chain uses TRBV6-5 with TRBJ2-3; unclear D gene. This CDR3 has 14 amino acids. Germline CDR1 is MNHEY and CDR2 is SVGAGI. The germline V and J ends were trimmed by 10 bases and 2 bases, with 16 bases remaining between them. The DNA of the CDR3 is TGTGCCACCACGTGGGGAAGGGACACAGATACGCAGTATTTT. It translates to CATTWGRDTDTQYF.

The genes are TRBV28 and TRBJ1-2; D gene ambiguous. This CDR3 comprises 14 residues. Trimming left V 2 bases short and J 4 bases short, with 11 bases between. Germline V gene lookup returns CDR1 MDHEN and CDR2 SYDVKM. The CDR3 region is CASSLKVSGYGYTF. CDR3 DNA sequence: TGTGCCAGCAGTTTAAAGGTTTCGGGCTATGGCTACACCTTC.

This sequence joins TRBV6-1 and TRBJ1-1, with D unclear. Deletions cut 2 bases from V and 6 bases from J, with 7 bases between. Per the germline V gene, CDR1 is MNHNS and CDR2 is SASEGT. This CDR3 comprises 12 residues. As DNA, the CDR3 is TGTGCCAGCAGTGAACGAACACCTGAAGCTTTCTTT. It specifies CASSERTPEAFF.

A single count supports this clone. This chain links TRBV18 with TRBJ1-1, with TRBD1 matching 8 bases. Germline CDR1 KGHSH, CDR2 LQKENI. The CDR3 totals 15 residues. The junction had 4 bases not matched to a gene; V was cut back by 2 bases and J by 2 bases. The CDR3 protein is CASSPTTGANTEAFF. As DNA, the CDR3 is TGTGCCAGCTCACCAACGACAGGGGCAAACACTGAAGCTTTCTTT. Full variable domain (missing parts from reference TRBV18 and TRBJ1-1): NAGVMQNPRHLVRRRGQEARLRCSPMKGHSHVYWYRQLPEEGLKFMVYLQKENIIDESGMPKERFSAEFPKEGPSILRIQQVVRGDSAAYFCASSPTTGANTEAFFGQGTRLTVV.

J is TRBJ2-5 and V is TRBV5-1; TRBD2 might be the D (6 bases). Between the trimmed V and J ends, which lost 5 bases and 5 bases, there was a span of 10 bases. Germline V gene lookup returns CDR1 SGHRS and CDR2 YFSETQ. The length of the CDR3 is 12 residues. This CDR3 reads CASSSSGETQYF. The CDR3 DNA is TGCGCCAGCAGTAGTAGCGGTGAGACCCAGTACTTC.

The chain uses TRBV30 and TRBJ2-5; no clear D gene. This CDR3 has 11 amino acids. Trimming pared 2 bases from V and 5 bases from J, leaving 6 bases between. From germline, CDR1 is GTSNPN and CDR2 SVGIG (reference sequence). In DNA, the CDR3 is TGTGCCTGGAGTCGGTCGGAGACCCAGTACTTC. Translating gives CAWSRSETQYF.

V gene TRBV7-2 combines with J gene TRBJ2-7; possibly TRBD1 for D (6 bases). Trimming took off 5 bases at V and 10 bases at J, with 21 bases between the two ends. The CDR3 consists of 14 residues. Germline lookup yields CDR1 SGHTA and CDR2 FQGNSA. DNA of the CDR3: TGTGCCAGCAGCCCCCGGGGACATCGCTACGGACAGTACTTC. This encodes CASSPRGHRYGQYF.